This is a list of T cell receptor beta chains from one sample in a study of CD8+ T cells in alopecia areata. Assay: immunoSEQ multiplex PCR; the TCRdb copy retains only in-frame clones and omits some. The data hold about 180,000 clones, with 40% to 55% observed a single time. The sample consisted of CD8+ T cells sorted from blood, taken between weeks 51 and 54, from a patient treated with tofacitinib. The source of these receptors is a human donor with alopecia areata. The CDR3 runs from the conserved cysteine through the conserved F or W. The order of the fields is D gene, J gene, V gene, clone size, CDR3 DNA, CDR3 protein. A D gene is named only where the DNA matches it firmly. Clone size appears in some rows only: once, few, many, or a class for an expanded clone.

D: TRBD2
J: TRBJ2-5
V: TRBV7-2
size: few
DNA: TGTGCCAGCAGCTCGGGAGGGGAGACCCAGTACTTC
CDR3: CASSSGGETQYF

D: .
J: TRBJ1-2
V: TRBV7-3
size: .
DNA: TGTGCCAGCAGCCGTGACTCAGCCACCTATGGCTACACCTTC
CDR3: CASSRDSATYGYTF

D: TRBD2
J: TRBJ2-7
V: TRBV27
size: once
DNA: TGTGCCAGCGGTGGGGGGGGATTCTCCTACGAGCAGTACTTC
CDR3: CASGGGGFSYEQYF

D: TRBD2
J: TRBJ2-5
V: TRBV2
size: .
DNA: TGTGCCAGTACCGGACTAGTGGGGCTCCAAGAGACCCAGTACTTC
CDR3: CASTGLVGLQETQYF

D: .
J: TRBJ1-1
V: TRBV7-9
size: .
DNA: TGTGCCAGCAGCCAAGTCGAGGAGGAAGCTTTCTTT
CDR3: CASSQVEEEAFF

D: .
J: TRBJ1-6
V: TRBV6-5
size: few
DNA: TGTGCCAGCAGTTTGTATCCAGGGAAATATTCACCCCTCCACTTT
CDR3: CASSLYPGKYSPLHF

D: .
J: TRBJ2-3
V: TRBV6-4
size: .
DNA: TGTGCCAGCGGCCAATCGAGCACAGATACGCAGTATTTT
CDR3: CASGQSSTDTQYF

D: .
J: TRBJ2-1
V: TRBV6-4
size: .
DNA: TGTGCCAGCAGTGATTCCTACAATGAGCAGTTCTTC
CDR3: CASSDSYNEQFF

D: .
J: TRBJ2-5
V: TRBV29-1
size: few
DNA: TGCAGCGTTGAGTTGGGGCGCACAGAGACCCAGTACTTC
CDR3: CSVELGRTETQYF

D: TRBD1
J: TRBJ2-7
V: TRBV5-1
size: .
DNA: TGCGCCAGCAGCAATGACAGGGGCGGCGAGCAGTACTTC
CDR3: CASSNDRGGEQYF

D: TRBD2
J: TRBJ2-5
V: TRBV27
size: .
DNA: TGTGCCAGCAGTCTAGCGGGGGGAGAGACCCAGTACTTC
CDR3: CASSLAGGETQYF

D: TRBD1
J: TRBJ2-2
V: TRBV5-4
size: .
DNA: TGTGCCAGCAGCTTTAGGGGGCGAGACGGCGTCGGGGAGCTGTTTTTT
CDR3: CASSFRGRDGVGELFF

D: TRBD2
J: TRBJ2-7
V: TRBV4-3
size: .
DNA: TGCGCCAGCAGCCAAGTCTTAGCGGGAGCCTACGAGCAGTACTTC
CDR3: CASSQVLAGAYEQYF

D: .
J: TRBJ2-1
V: TRBV6-5
size: .
DNA: TGTGCCAGCAGGGTGAGCTCCTACAATGAGCAGTTCTTC
CDR3: CASRVSSYNEQFF

D: TRBD1
J: TRBJ2-2
V: TRBV30
size: .
DNA: TGTGCCTGGGGGACAGGGGAAATAGCCGGGGAGCTGTTTTTT
CDR3: CAWGTGEIAGELFF

D: .
J: TRBJ1-5
V: TRBV4-2
size: .
DNA: TGTGCCAGCAGCCAAGATGAAGGGGGTGATCAGCCCCAGCATTTT
CDR3: CASSQDEGGDQPQHF

D: .
J: TRBJ2-3
V: TRBV11-2
size: .
DNA: TGTGCCAGCAGCTTATTGGGGGGGCCAAGCACAGATACGCAGTATTTT
CDR3: CASSLLGGPSTDTQYF

D: .
J: TRBJ1-4
V: TRBV5-1
size: .
DNA: TGCGCCAGCAGGCCTCTAGGATTGGGGACTAATGAAAAACTGTTTTTT
CDR3: CASRPLGLGTNEKLFF

D: .
J: TRBJ1-5
V: TRBV27
size: .
DNA: TGTGCCAGCCAATTTTACAGGGATGGCAATCAGCCCCAGCATTTT
CDR3: CASQFYRDGNQPQHF

D: .
J: TRBJ1-1
V: TRBV30
size: .
DNA: TGTGCCTGGATGGGGGGCATGAACACTGAAGCTTTCTTT
CDR3: CAWMGGMNTEAFF

D: .
J: TRBJ1-1
V: TRBV5-1
size: .
DNA: TGCGCCAGCAGCTCAGACAGAGGGGCAATGAACACTGAAGCTTTCTTT
CDR3: CASSSDRGAMNTEAFF

D: TRBD2
J: TRBJ2-3
V: TRBV6-4
size: .
DNA: TGTGCCAGCAGTGCTAGCGGGGGCACAGATACGCAGTATTTT
CDR3: CASSASGGTDTQYF

D: TRBD1
J: TRBJ1-2
V: TRBV29-1
size: .
DNA: TGCAGCGATGTACAGGGGGCGGACTATGGCTACACCTTC
CDR3: CSDVQGADYGYTF

D: TRBD2
J: TRBJ2-3
V: TRBV30
size: once
DNA: TGTGCCTGGAGTGAAGGGCGGGGGTTCAATACGCAGTATTTT
CDR3: CAWSEGRGFNTQYF

D: TRBD2
J: TRBJ2-7
V: TRBV9
size: .
DNA: TGTGCCAGCAGCGCACTAGCGGGGAGAGGCGAGCAGTACTTC
CDR3: CASSALAGRGEQYF

D: .
J: TRBJ1-1
V: TRBV5-6
size: .
DNA: TGTGCCAGCAGCTCGATGGGGAACACTGAAGCTTTCTTT
CDR3: CASSSMGNTEAFF

D: .
J: TRBJ1-6
V: TRBV2
size: .
DNA: TGTGCCAGCATGGATGTTGATAATTCACCCCTCCACTTT
CDR3: CASMDVDNSPLHF

D: .
J: TRBJ1-2
V: TRBV6-6
size: few
DNA: TGTGCCAGCAGGCCCCCGGGATTCGGGTATGGCTACACCTTC
CDR3: CASRPPGFGYGYTF

D: TRBD1
J: TRBJ2-5
V: TRBV5-1
size: .
DNA: TGCGCCAGCAGCTTGGAGACAGGGGGGGAGACCCAGTACTTC
CDR3: CASSLETGGETQYF

D: .
J: TRBJ1-6
V: TRBV27
size: .
DNA: TGTGCCACCACGGGACATTATAATTCACCCCTCCACTTT
CDR3: CATTGHYNSPLHF

D: .
J: TRBJ2-3
V: TRBV5-6
size: few
DNA: TGTGCCAGCAGCTTTGGGCAGATGATCACAGATACGCAGTATTTT
CDR3: CASSFGQMITDTQYF

D: .
J: TRBJ1-1
V: TRBV30
size: few
DNA: TGTGCCTGGAGTGTACGAGGGGGTTGGACTGAAGCTTTCTTT
CDR3: CAWSVRGGWTEAFF

D: TRBD2
J: TRBJ2-3
V: TRBV4-3
size: .
DNA: TGCGCCAGCAGAGGAGCGGGGGTGACAGATACGCAGTATTTT
CDR3: CASRGAGVTDTQYF

D: TRBD1
J: TRBJ2-5
V: TRBV4-1
size: few
DNA: TGCGCCAGCAGCCCAGAACGGGACAGGGGGTGGGAGACCCAGTACTTC
CDR3: CASSPERDRGWETQYF

D: .
J: TRBJ1-2
V: TRBV4-1
size: .
DNA: TGCGCCAGCAGCCAAGCGGCGGCAGGGAATAACTATGGCTACACCTTC
CDR3: CASSQAAAGNNYGYTF

D: .
J: TRBJ2-3
V: TRBV7-9
size: .
DNA: TGTGCCAGCAGCTTAACAGGAGCTAGCACAGATACGCAGTATTTT
CDR3: CASSLTGASTDTQYF

D: .
J: TRBJ1-1
V: TRBV5-6
size: .
DNA: TGTGCCAGCAGCTTAATTAACACTGAAGCTTTCTTT
CDR3: CASSLINTEAFF

D: .
J: TRBJ2-5
V: TRBV5-1
size: once
DNA: TGCGCCAGCAGCTCGCCGGGACTTCAAGAGACCCAGTACTTC
CDR3: CASSSPGLQETQYF

D: .
J: TRBJ1-5
V: TRBV15
size: once
DNA: TGTGCCACCAGCAGGGCACCCGAGGGCAATCAGCCCCAGCATTTT
CDR3: CATSRAPEGNQPQHF

D: .
J: TRBJ1-2
V: TRBV29-1
size: .
DNA: TGCAGCGTTGGGGGGGGAGGCTATGGCTACACCTTC
CDR3: CSVGGGGYGYTF

D: .
J: TRBJ1-2
V: TRBV27
size: .
DNA: TGTGCCAGCAAGACTGGCAGCAACTATGGCTACACCTTC
CDR3: CASKTGSNYGYTF

D: .
J: TRBJ2-3
V: TRBV19
size: few
DNA: TGTGCCAGTAGTATCCAGGGGGATACGCAGTATTTT
CDR3: CASSIQGDTQYF

D: .
J: TRBJ1-1
V: TRBV5-1
size: .
DNA: TGCGCCAGCAGCTTCAGGGGATCCACTGAAGCTTTCTTT
CDR3: CASSFRGSTEAFF

D: TRBD2
J: TRBJ2-1
V: TRBV13
size: few
DNA: TGTGCCAGCAGCTTAGGTAGCGGGGGGGCCGAGCAGTTCTTC
CDR3: CASSLGSGGAEQFF

D: .
J: TRBJ2-1
V: TRBV29-1
size: .
DNA: TGCAGCGTTTGGAACAATGAGCAGTTCTTC
CDR3: CSVWNNEQFF

D: .
J: TRBJ1-2
V: TRBV6-5
size: .
DNA: TGTGCCAGCAGTTATTGGATGGGGGATAGCTATGGCTACACCTTC
CDR3: CASSYWMGDSYGYTF

D: TRBD1
J: TRBJ2-1
V: TRBV27
size: few
DNA: TGTGCCAGCAGTCCGGGACAGGGTTTTATCAATGAGCAGTTCTTC
CDR3: CASSPGQGFINEQFF

D: .
J: TRBJ2-6
V: TRBV4-1
size: .
DNA: TGCGCCAGCAGCCAAGGGGCCAACGTCCTGACTTTC
CDR3: CASSQGANVLTF

D: .
J: TRBJ2-2
V: TRBV6-5
size: .
DNA: TGTGCCACCCAGCAGGGGAGGTACACCGGGGAGCTGTTTTTT
CDR3: CATQQGRYTGELFF

D: .
J: TRBJ2-7
V: TRBV1
size: .
DNA: TGCACCAGCAGCCCCCCCGGGGAGTACTTC
CDR3: CTSSPPGEYF

D: TRBD1
J: TRBJ1-2
V: TRBV29-1
size: few
DNA: TGCAGCGTGGGGGACAGGGAATTCTATGGCTACACCTTC
CDR3: CSVGDREFYGYTF

D: TRBD1
J: TRBJ2-7
V: TRBV29-1
size: .
DNA: TGCAGCGTGACAGGGGGGACAGAGGACGAGCAGTACTTC
CDR3: CSVTGGTEDEQYF

D: .
J: TRBJ2-1
V: TRBV15
size: .
DNA: TGTGCCACCAGCATCTTCCGGGCGAGTGAGCAGTTCTTC
CDR3: CATSIFRASEQFF

D: .
J: TRBJ1-1
V: TRBV27
size: few
DNA: TGTGCCAGCAGTTTAGGAGGGGCGCTCACTGAAGCTTTCTTT
CDR3: CASSLGGALTEAFF

D: .
J: TRBJ2-1
V: TRBV2
size: .
DNA: TGTGCCAGCAGTCTCCCAGGTCTGACGTCCTACAATGAGCAGTTCTTC
CDR3: CASSLPGLTSYNEQFF